This TCR beta chain was profiled in a study of T cell repertoires in cytomegalovirus infection. Study-wide context: Epitope selection comprised recently identified HLA-C-restricted CMV epitopes and well-studied HLA-B-restricted CMV epitopes. CMV infection plus the matching HLA type was flagged by public TCR beta signatures.

Study results and limitations: The response measured ex vivo was dominated by TCR beta clonotypes (HLA-C-restricted and CMV-specific). Cumulative public TCR beta family frequency identified CMV carriers with the relevant HLA.

This clonotype was recorded a few times. Antigen specificity is unknown. TCRdb ran MiXCR on the reads and lists one entry per CDR3 protein. The sample records 600,000 to 700,000 distinct CDR3 sequences, roughly 30% being singletons. CDR1 and CDR2 (germline): MNHEY, SVGEGT. The length of the CDR3 is 14 residues. The trim removed 1 base at V and 8 bases at J, leaving 4 bases unmatched. The sample was cultured PBMCs, taken from culture after CMV antigen stimulation. The rearrangement uses TRBV6-2 or TRBV6-3 and TRBJ2-1; 8 nucleotides line up with TRBD2. The receptor was isolated from a human donor in good health (CMV status not recorded). Some clones in this sample may be carry-over from other donors' samples. CDR3 region: CASSYFGREDEQFF. The CDR3 DNA sequence: TGTGCCAGCAGTTACTTTGGGCGGGAGGATGAGCAGTTCTTC.